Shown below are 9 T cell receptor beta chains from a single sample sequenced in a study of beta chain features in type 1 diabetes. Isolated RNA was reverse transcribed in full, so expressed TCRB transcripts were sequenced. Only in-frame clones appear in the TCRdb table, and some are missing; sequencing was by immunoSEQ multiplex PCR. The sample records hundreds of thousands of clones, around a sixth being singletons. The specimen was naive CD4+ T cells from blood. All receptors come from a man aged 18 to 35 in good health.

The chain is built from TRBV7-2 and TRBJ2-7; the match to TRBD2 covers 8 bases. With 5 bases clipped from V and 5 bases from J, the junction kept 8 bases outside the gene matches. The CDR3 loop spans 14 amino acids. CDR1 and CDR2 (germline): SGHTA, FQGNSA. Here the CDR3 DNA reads TGTGCCAGCAGCCAAAGCGGGAGTCTAAACGAGCAGTACTTC. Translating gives CASSQSGSLNEQYF.

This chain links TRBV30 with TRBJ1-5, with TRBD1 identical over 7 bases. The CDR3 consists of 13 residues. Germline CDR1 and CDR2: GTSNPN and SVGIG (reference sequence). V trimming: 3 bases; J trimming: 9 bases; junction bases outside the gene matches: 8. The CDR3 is CAWREGGLGPQHF. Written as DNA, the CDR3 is TGTGCCTGGAGGGAAGGGGGCCTAGGGCCCCAGCATTTT.

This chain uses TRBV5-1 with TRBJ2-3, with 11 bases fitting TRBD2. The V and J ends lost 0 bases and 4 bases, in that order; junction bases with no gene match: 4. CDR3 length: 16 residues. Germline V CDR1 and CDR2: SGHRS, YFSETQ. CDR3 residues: CASSLASLAGADTQYF. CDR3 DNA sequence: TGCGCCAGCAGCTTGGCCTCACTAGCGGGAGCAGATACGCAGTATTTT.

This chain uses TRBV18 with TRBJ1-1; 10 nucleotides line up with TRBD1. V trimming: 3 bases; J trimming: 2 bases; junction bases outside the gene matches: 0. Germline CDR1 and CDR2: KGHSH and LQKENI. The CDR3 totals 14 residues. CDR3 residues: CASSPTGGNTEAFF. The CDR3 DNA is TGTGCCAGCTCACCGACAGGGGGCAACACTGAAGCTTTCTTT.

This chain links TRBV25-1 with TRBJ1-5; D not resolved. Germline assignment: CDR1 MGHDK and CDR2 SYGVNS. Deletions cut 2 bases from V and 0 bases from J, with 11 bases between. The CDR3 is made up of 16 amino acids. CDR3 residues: CASSEKTPLSNQPQHF. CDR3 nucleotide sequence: TGTGCCAGCAGTGAAAAAACACCCCTTAGCAATCAGCCCCAGCATTTT.

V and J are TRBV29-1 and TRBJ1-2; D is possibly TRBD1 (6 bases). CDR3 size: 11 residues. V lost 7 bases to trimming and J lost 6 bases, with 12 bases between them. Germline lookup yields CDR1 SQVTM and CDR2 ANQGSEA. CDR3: CSGRGGDGYTF. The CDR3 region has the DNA TGCAGCGGCAGGGGAGGGGATGGCTACACCTTC.

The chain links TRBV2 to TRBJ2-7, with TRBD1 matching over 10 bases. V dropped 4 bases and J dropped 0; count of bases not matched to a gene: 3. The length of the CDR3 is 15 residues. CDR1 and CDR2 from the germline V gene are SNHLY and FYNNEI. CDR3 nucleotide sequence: TGTGCCAGCAGTGGTGACAGGGGGCGCTCCTACGAGCAGTACTTC. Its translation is CASSGDRGRSYEQYF.

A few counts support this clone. CDR3 loop: CASRMAGTGGEKLFF. The CDR3 DNA follows: TGTGCCAGCAGAATGGCCGGGACAGGGGGTGAAAAACTGTTTTTT. This sequence joins TRBV5-4 and TRBJ1-4; 11 nucleotides align to TRBD1. Germline CDR1 reads SGHNT; CDR2 reads YYREEE (reference sequence). This CDR3 is 15 amino acids long. Trimming at V came to 5 bases and at J to 7 bases, leaving 7 bases not matched to a gene.

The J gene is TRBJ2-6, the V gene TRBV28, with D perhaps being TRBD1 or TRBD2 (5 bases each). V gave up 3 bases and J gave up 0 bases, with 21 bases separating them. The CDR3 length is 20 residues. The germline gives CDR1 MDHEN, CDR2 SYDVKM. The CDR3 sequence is CASSFQTPGRMSSGANVLTF. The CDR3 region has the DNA TGTGCCAGCAGTTTTCAGACCCCGGGACGAATGAGCTCTGGGGCCAACGTCCTGACTTTC. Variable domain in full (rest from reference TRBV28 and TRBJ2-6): DVKVTQSSRYLVKRTGEKVFLECVQDMDHENMFWYRQDPGLGLRLIYFSYDVKMKEKGDIPEGYSVSREKKERFSLILESASTNQTSMYLCASSFQTPGRMSSGANVLTFGAGSRLTVL.